A single sample gave rise to the 8 T cell receptor beta chains below, sequenced in a study of CXCR4 blockade with PD-1 therapy in pancreatic cancer. Sequencing used immunoSEQ multiplex PCR; TCRdb keeps in-frame clones, though not all of them. The sample includes around 15,000 clones, 72% seen only once; the top ten take 5.9%. The material sequenced was tumor tissue. Every receptor here comes from a human donor with pancreatic ductal adenocarcinoma.

The rearrangement uses TRBV6-7 and TRBJ1-5, with D hard to call. TRBV6-7 is assigned to the ORF class and has an uncertain function. CDR3 length: 11 residues. Trimming pared 5 bases from V and 9 bases from J, leaving 8 bases between. CDR3 bases: TGTGCCAGCAGTACTGGTAGGCCCCAGCATTTT. Its translation: CASSTGRPQHF.

The V and J genes are TRBV28 and TRBJ2-5, with a possible D match to TRBD2 (5 bases). This CDR3 contains 13 residues. Trimming shortened V by 5 bases and J by 4 bases, and 11 bases separated the two germline ends. Germline V gene lookup returns CDR1 MDHEN and CDR2 SYDVKM. The CDR3 loop is CASSQADRETQYF. The CDR3 DNA reads TGTGCCAGCAGTCAAGCGGACCGAGAGACCCAGTACTTC.

This chain connects TRBV18 to TRBJ1-1, with D uncertain. This CDR3 spans 13 amino acids. The ends were cut back, 2 bases at V and 3 bases at J, with 7 bases in the middle. Germline V lookup: CDR1 KGHSH, CDR2 LQKENI. CDR3 region: CASSPRVDTEAFF. The CDR3 DNA is TGTGCCAGCTCACCAAGGGTAGACACTGAAGCTTTCTTT.

The gene calls are TRBV18 and TRBJ1-6; D is uncertain. With 2 bases removed from V and 5 bases from J, the gap between germline ends came to 10 bases. Germline loops: CDR1 KGHSH, CDR2 LQKENI. The CDR3 is 15 residues long. CDR3 amino acids: CASSPGETDNSPLHF. CDR3 DNA sequence: TGTGCCAGCTCACCAGGGGAGACGGATAATTCACCCCTCCACTTT.

This clone was recorded a few times. V gene TRBV19 combines with J gene TRBJ1-1; D might be TRBD1 (5 bases). CDR3 length: 13 residues. V was pared by 7 bases and J by 1 base, with 10 bases between. In germline, CDR1 is LNHDA, CDR2 SQIVND (reference sequence). The CDR3, as DNA: TGTGCCAGTAATAACGGGGCGAACACTGAAGCTTTCTTT. As protein: CASNNGANTEAFF. Complete variable domain (other parts from reference TRBV19 and TRBJ1-1): DGGITQSPKYLFRKEGQNVTLSCEQNLNHDAMYWYRQDPGQGLRLIYYSQIVNDFQKGDIAEGYSVSREKKESFPLTVTSAQKNPTAFYLCASNNGANTEAFFGQGTRLTVV.

J is TRBJ1-2 and V is TRBV29-1; a possible D gene is TRBD1 (5 bases). This CDR3 contains 14 residues. V was pared by 3 bases and J by 2 bases, with 13 bases between. Looked up from germline, CDR1 is SQVTM and CDR2 is ANQGSEA. This CDR3 reads CSVDARQLNYGYTF. The CDR3 DNA reads as TGCAGCGTTGACGCTCGACAGCTCAACTATGGCTACACCTTC. Full variable domain (missing parts from reference TRBV29-1 and TRBJ1-2): SAVISQKPSRDICQRGTSLTIQCQVDSQVTMMFWYRQQPGQSLTLIATANQGSEATYESGFVIDKFPISRPNLTFSTLTVSNMSPEDSSIYLCSVDARQLNYGYTFGSGTRLTVV.

This clone was observed a few times. V is TRBV30 and J is TRBJ1-6; a possible D gene is TRBD1 (5 bases). Trimming took 5 bases from V and 0 from J, leaving 14 bases between them. CDR1 and CDR2 from the germline V gene are GTSNPN and SVGIG (reference sequence). The CDR3 is 16 amino acids. The CDR3 nucleotides are TGTGCCTGGCAGGGAATCAGCAGCTCCTATAATTCACCCCTCCACTTT. The encoded protein is CAWQGISSSYNSPLHF.

The CDR3 loop reads CASSFGSLNQPQHF. CDR3 nucleotides: TGTGCCAGCAGTTTCGGGTCATTGAATCAGCCCCAGCATTTT. V and J are TRBV28 and TRBJ1-5; unclear D gene. CDR1 and CDR2 (germline): MDHEN, SYDVKM. This CDR3 region has 14 residues. Deletions cut 3 bases from V and 4 bases from J, with 10 bases between.